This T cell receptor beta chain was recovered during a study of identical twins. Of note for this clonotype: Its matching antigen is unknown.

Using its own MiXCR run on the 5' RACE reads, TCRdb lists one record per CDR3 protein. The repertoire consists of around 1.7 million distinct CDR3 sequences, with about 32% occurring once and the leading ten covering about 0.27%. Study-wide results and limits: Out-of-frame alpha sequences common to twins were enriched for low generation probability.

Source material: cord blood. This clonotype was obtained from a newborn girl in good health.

The DNA of the CDR3 is TGTGCCAGCAGCAAGACAGGGAACACCGGGGAGCTGTTTTTT. It specifies CASSKTGNTGELFF. The V and J genes are TRBV21-1 and TRBJ2-2; TRBD1, the D gene given by the table, was not confirmed from the DNA. TRBV21-1 is tagged as a pseudogene. CDR3 length: 14 residues.